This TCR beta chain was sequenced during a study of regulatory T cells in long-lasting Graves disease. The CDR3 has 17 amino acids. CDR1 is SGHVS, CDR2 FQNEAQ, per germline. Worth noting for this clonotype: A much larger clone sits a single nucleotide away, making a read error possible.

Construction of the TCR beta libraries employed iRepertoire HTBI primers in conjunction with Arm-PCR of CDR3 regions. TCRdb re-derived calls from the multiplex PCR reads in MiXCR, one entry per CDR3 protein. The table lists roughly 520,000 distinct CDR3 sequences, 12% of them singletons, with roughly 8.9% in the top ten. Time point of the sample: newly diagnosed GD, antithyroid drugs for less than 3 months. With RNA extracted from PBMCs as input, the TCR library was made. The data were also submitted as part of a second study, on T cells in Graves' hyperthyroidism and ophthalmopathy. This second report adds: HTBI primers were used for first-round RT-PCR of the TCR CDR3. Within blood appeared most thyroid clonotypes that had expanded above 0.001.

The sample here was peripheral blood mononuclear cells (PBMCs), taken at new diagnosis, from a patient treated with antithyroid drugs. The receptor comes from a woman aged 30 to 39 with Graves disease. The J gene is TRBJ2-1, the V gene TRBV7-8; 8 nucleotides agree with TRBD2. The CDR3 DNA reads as TGTGCCAGCAGCTTAAAGGGTGGGGCGGGGGGTATCAATGAGCACTTCTTC. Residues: CASSLKGGAGGINEHFF. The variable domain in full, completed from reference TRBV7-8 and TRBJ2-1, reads GAGVSQSPRYKVAKRGQDVALRCDPISGHVSLFWYQQALGQGPEFLTYFQNEAQLDKSGLPSDRFFAERPEGSVSTLKIQRTQQEDSAVYLCASSLKGGAGGINEHFFGPGTRLTVL.